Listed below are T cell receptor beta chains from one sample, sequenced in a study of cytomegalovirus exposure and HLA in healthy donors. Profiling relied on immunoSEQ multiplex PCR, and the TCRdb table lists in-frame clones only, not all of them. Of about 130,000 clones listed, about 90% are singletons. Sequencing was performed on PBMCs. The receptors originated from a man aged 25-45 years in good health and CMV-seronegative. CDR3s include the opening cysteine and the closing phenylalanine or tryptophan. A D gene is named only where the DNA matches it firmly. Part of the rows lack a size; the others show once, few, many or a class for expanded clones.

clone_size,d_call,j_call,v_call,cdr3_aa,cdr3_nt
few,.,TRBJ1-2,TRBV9,CASTIRDSNYGYTF,TGTGCCAGCACAATCAGGGACTCTAACTATGGCTACACCTTC
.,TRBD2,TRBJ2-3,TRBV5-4,CASSSLAGTDTQYF,TGTGCCAGCAGTTCCCTAGCGGGGACAGATACGCAGTATTTT
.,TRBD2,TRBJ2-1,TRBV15,CATGLAENNEQFF,TGTGCCACCGGACTAGCGGAGAACAATGAGCAGTTCTTC
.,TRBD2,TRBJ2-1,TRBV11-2,CASSLARETYSYNEQFF,TGTGCCAGCAGCTTAGCGCGGGAGACCTACTCCTACAATGAGCAGTTCTTC
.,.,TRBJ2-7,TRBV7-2,CASSLARMGGPPYEQYF,TGTGCCAGCAGCTTAGCGCGGATGGGGGGGCCCCCCTACGAGCAGTACTTC
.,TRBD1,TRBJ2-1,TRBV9,CASSVEGQGAREQFF,TGTGCCAGCAGCGTAGAGGGACAGGGGGCGCGTGAGCAGTTCTTC
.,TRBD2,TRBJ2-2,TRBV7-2,CASSSLAGGVTGELFF,TGTGCCAGCAGCTCTTTAGCGGGAGGGGTCACCGGGGAGCTGTTTTTT
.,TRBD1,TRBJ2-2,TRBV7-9,CASSLERGLTGELFF,TGTGCCAGCAGCTTAGAGAGGGGGCTCACCGGGGAGCTGTTTTTT
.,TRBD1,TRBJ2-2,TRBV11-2,CASSPWTGRHTGELFF,TGTGCCAGCAGCCCTTGGACAGGGCGACACACCGGGGAGCTGTTTTTT
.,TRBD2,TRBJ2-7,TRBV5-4,CASSLAPIAGGYEQYF,TGTGCCAGCAGCTTGGCCCCTATAGCGGGAGGCTACGAGCAGTACTTC
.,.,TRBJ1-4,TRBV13,CASSLGLTGDEKLFF,TGTGCCAGCAGCTTAGGCCTGACAGGTGATGAAAAACTGTTTTTT
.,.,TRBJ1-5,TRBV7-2,CASSPSGWGDQPQHF,TGTGCCAGCAGCCCCTCCGGGTGGGGGGATCAGCCCCAGCATTTT
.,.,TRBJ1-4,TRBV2,CASTRVPNEKLFF,TGTGCCAGCACCAGGGTTCCTAATGAAAAACTGTTTTTT